This entry concerns a single T cell receptor beta chain. Its antigen is as yet unknown. Assay used: immunoSEQ multiplex PCR; TCRdb lists only in-frame clones, some missing. The sample carries some 100,000 clones, roughly 90% recorded once. The CDR3 consists of 15 residues. Germline-derived CDR1 and CDR2 are MNHNS and SASEGT. Germline trimming cut 6 bases from V and 3 bases from J; bases unmatched to any gene: 8. This record comes from a study of OX40 agonist ivuxolimab in advanced cancers. The study, taken as a whole, reports: At doses 0.1 to 3.0 mg/kg, CD4+ and CD8+ clones expanded.

This clonotype was obtained from an adult with an advanced solid tumor such as melanoma, head and neck, liver or kidney cancer. This specimen was CD4+ or CD8+ T cells sorted from blood, taken in a trial of the OX40 agonist ivuxolimab. This chain joins TRBV6-1 and TRBJ1-3; 7 bases line up with TRBD1. The CDR3 nucleotides read TGTGCCAGCAGAGACAGGGAGCGGCGTGGAAACACCATATATTTT. It specifies CASRDRERRGNTIYF.